This TCR beta chain is from a study of a mutant IDH1 vaccine in newly diagnosed glioma. Study information: Before enrollment, patients got radiotherapy alone, temozolomide alone, or mostly the combination.

Time point here: week 5, during vaccination. Alongside topical imiquimod, each dose of vaccine comprised 300 ug of mutant IDH1 20-mer peptide. A note on this clone: Its antigen is still unknown.

The table came from immunoSEQ multiplex PCR; TCRdb's copy has only in-frame clones and leaves some out. The data show about 26,000 clones, with around 80% seen just once and 7.2% held by the top ten. The sequence derives from a man aged 35-49 years with glioma. Some clones in this sample may be carry-over from other donors' samples. The source was PBMCs, collected from a glioma patient whose treatment included an IDH1 peptide vaccine.

CDR3 residues: CASSLTGAGDTQYF. The DNA of the CDR3 is TGTGCCAGCAGTCTCACAGGGGCCGGAGATACGCAGTATTTT. The chain recombines TRBV27 with TRBJ2-3; 7 bases are a match to TRBD1. V shed 5 bases, J shed 5 bases, and the junction held 7 bases outside the gene matches. This CDR3 contains 14 residues. CDR1 and CDR2 (germline): MNHEY, SMNVEV (reference sequence).